Listed below are T cell receptor beta chains from one sample, sequenced in a study of radiotherapy plus CTLA-4 blockade in lung cancer. Clones were read by immunoSEQ multiplex PCR, and TCRdb kept only the in-frame ones, dropping some. This sample has about 110,000 clones, with around 84% found just once. The input for sequencing was peripheral blood, taken from a patient treated with radiotherapy plus ipilimumab. These receptors originate from a human donor with non-small cell lung cancer that progressed on radiotherapy plus ipilimumab. Some clones in this sample may be carry-over from other donors' samples. Each CDR3 is given with its conserved first and last residue. The D gene is left open where the match is weak. Rows may omit the clone size; those that give it use once, few, many or a size class.

clone size,V gene,J gene,D gene,CDR3 DNA,CDR3 protein
few,TRBV4-2,TRBJ2-5,TRBD2,TGTGCCAGCAGCCAAGAAGTGTCAGGGCGGGGGGCCTTCCAAGAGACCCAGTACTTC,CASSQEVSGRGAFQETQYF
NA,TRBV6-1,TRBJ1-1,NA,TGTGCCAGCAGTGAACAGGGAGGAACTGAAGCTTTCTTT,CASSEQGGTEAFF
few,TRBV11-2,TRBJ1-2,NA,TGTGCCAGCAGCTTATTTCAGGGGTGGCGCTATGGCTACACCTTC,CASSLFQGWRYGYTF
few,TRBV29-1,TRBJ2-7,NA,TGCAGCGTTGGGGCAGGTTACGAGCAGTACTTC,CSVGAGYEQYF
NA,TRBV18,TRBJ1-5,NA,TGTGCCAGCTCACCAACGGACGAATATAGCAATCAGCCCCAGCATTTT,CASSPTDEYSNQPQHF
NA,TRBV9,TRBJ1-2,NA,TGTGCCAGCAGCGCCAGGGGTTGGGATGGCTACACCTTC,CASSARGWDGYTF
NA,TRBV6-6,TRBJ1-4,NA,TGTGCCAGCAGTTACGCGCAGGACAATGAAAAACTGTTTTTT,CASSYAQDNEKLFF
NA,TRBV15,TRBJ1-6,NA,TGTGCCACCAGCAGAGACAGGAGCTCCTATAATTCACCCCTCCACTTT,CATSRDRSSYNSPLHF
NA,TRBV27,TRBJ1-1,TRBD1,TGTGCCAGCAGCCCCGAGGCAGGGGGGAGAGCTTTCTTT,CASSPEAGGRAFF
NA,TRBV7-2,TRBJ1-1,NA,TGTGCCAGCAGCTTAGCGCCAACAGGGCGTGGGGCTGAAGCTTTCTTT,CASSLAPTGRGAEAFF
NA,TRBV5-1,TRBJ2-5,TRBD1,TGCGCCAGCAGCTGGGAACAGGGGGATTGGGAGACCCAGTACTTC,CASSWEQGDWETQYF
NA,TRBV9,TRBJ2-2,NA,TGTGCCAGCAGCCCTCAGGGACTCGGGGTCACCGGGGAGCTGTTTTTT,CASSPQGLGVTGELFF
NA,TRBV5-6,TRBJ2-5,TRBD1,TGTGCCAGCAGCTTGGCCGGGACAGGGTTAGAGACCCAGTACTTC,CASSLAGTGLETQYF
NA,TRBV11-1,TRBJ1-1,TRBD1,TGTGCCAGCAGCCCAGGGACAGGGGGAATGAACACTGAAGCTTTCTTT,CASSPGTGGMNTEAFF
NA,TRBV4-3,TRBJ1-5,NA,TGCGCCAGCAGCCAAGGTACAGGGAATCAGCCCCAGCATTTT,CASSQGTGNQPQHF
NA,TRBV7-3,TRBJ1-2,TRBD1,TGTGCCAGCAGCTCATACCGACAGGGCGGGTATGGCTACACCTTC,CASSSYRQGGYGYTF
NA,TRBV11-2,TRBJ2-5,NA,TGTGCCAGCAGCTTAAGGTTGGCACAAGAGACCCAGTACTTC,CASSLRLAQETQYF
NA,TRBV7-2,TRBJ1-4,TRBD1,TGTGCCAGCAGCTTCAACAGGGGGATTAATGAAAAACTGTTTTTT,CASSFNRGINEKLFF
NA,TRBV7-3,TRBJ2-1,TRBD2,TGTGCCAGCAGCTCTGGACTAGCGGGGGCCTACAATGAGCAGTTCTTC,CASSSGLAGAYNEQFF
NA,TRBV5-6,TRBJ1-5,TRBD1,TGTGCCAGCAGTAGACTCGGACAGGGGGTGGATCAGCCCCAGCATTTT,CASSRLGQGVDQPQHF
NA,TRBV5-6,TRBJ1-1,TRBD1,TGTGCCAGCAGCCCCCCCTCGACAGGGTTAGGTGAAGCTTTCTTT,CASSPPSTGLGEAFF
NA,TRBV25-1,TRBJ2-3,TRBD2,TGTGCCACCGGGACTAGCGGGGGGGCCACAGATACGCAGTATTTT,CATGTSGGATDTQYF
NA,TRBV6-4,TRBJ2-2,NA,TGTGCCAGCAGTGACTCAGGGGTAGGAACCGGGGAGCTGTTTTTT,CASSDSGVGTGELFF
NA,TRBV4-2,TRBJ1-1,NA,TGTGCCAGCAGCCAAGATCCCCACCTGGGGACTGAAGCTTTCTTT,CASSQDPHLGTEAFF
NA,TRBV18,TRBJ2-3,NA,TGTGCCAGCTCACCACCGAGCCTAGGAGGGGATACGCAGTATTTT,CASSPPSLGGDTQYF
NA,TRBV19,TRBJ2-7,TRBD2,TGTGCCAGTAGTATACGGTGGCTAGCGGGGGATTCCTACGAGCAGTACTTC,CASSIRWLAGDSYEQYF
NA,TRBV5-1,TRBJ2-5,NA,TGCGCCAGCAGCTCTACTACCGGGGGAGCAGAGACCCAGTACTTC,CASSSTTGGAETQYF
once,TRBV9,TRBJ2-5,NA,TGTGCCAGCAGCGTAGGGACTATAGGTCAAGAGACCCAGTACTTC,CASSVGTIGQETQYF
NA,TRBV12-1,TRBJ2-3,NA,TGTGCCAGCAGCTTTAGGATCGCGGCCCCCCCCCGGCGGTCTCTCACAGATACGCAGTATTTT,CASSFRIAAPPRRSLTDTQYF
NA,TRBV19,TRBJ2-6,NA,TGTGCCAGTAGTATTTGGGTCTCTGGGGCCAACGTCCTGACTTTC,CASSIWVSGANVLTF
NA,TRBV15,TRBJ2-1,TRBD2,TGTGCCACCAGCGCCCCCCGGGACTATTTCGCTCAGCAGTTCTTC,CATSAPRDYFAQQFF
NA,TRBV7-3,TRBJ1-1,NA,TGTGCCAGCAGCTTACAGGGCCGGAACACTGAAGCTTTCTTT,CASSLQGRNTEAFF
few,TRBV6-5,TRBJ1-2,NA,TGTGCCAGCAGTCCGTACTATGGCTACACCTTC,CASSPYYGYTF
NA,TRBV29-1,TRBJ2-3,TRBD1,TGCAGCGTCCGGGACAGGGAGCAGACAGATACGCAGTATTTT,CSVRDREQTDTQYF
NA,TRBV5-1,TRBJ2-5,NA,TGCGCCAGCAGCTTGTTCAGGGATGAGACCCAGTACTTC,CASSLFRDETQYF